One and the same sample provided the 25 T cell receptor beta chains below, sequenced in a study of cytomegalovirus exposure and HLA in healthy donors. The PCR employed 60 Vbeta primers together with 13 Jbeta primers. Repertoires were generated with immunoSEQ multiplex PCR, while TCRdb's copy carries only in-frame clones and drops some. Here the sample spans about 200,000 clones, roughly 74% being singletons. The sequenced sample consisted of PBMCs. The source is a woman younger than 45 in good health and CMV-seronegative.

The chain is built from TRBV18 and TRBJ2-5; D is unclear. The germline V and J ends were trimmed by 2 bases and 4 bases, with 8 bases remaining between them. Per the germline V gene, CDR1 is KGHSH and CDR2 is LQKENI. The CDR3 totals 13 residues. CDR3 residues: CASSPKRVETQYF. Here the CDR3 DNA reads TGTGCCAGCTCACCAAAAAGAGTAGAGACCCAGTACTTC.

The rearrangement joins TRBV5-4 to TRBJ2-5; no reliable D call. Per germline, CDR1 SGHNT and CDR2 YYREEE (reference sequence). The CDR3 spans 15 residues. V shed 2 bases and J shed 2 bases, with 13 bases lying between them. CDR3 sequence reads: CASSFLSQAQETQYF. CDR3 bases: TGTGCCAGCAGCTTTTTGTCTCAGGCGCAAGAGACCCAGTACTTC. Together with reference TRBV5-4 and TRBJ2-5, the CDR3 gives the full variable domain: ETGVTQSPTHLIKTRGQQVTLRCSSQSGHNTVSWYQQALGQGPQFIFQYYREEENGRGNFPPRFSGLQFPNYSSELNVNALELDDSALYLCASSFLSQAQETQYFGPGTRLLVL.

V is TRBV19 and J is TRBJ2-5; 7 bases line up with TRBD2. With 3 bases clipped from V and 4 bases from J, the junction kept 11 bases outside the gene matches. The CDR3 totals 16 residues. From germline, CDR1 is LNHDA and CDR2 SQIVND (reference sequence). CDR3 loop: CASSILRAGVGETQYF. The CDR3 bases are TGTGCCAGTAGTATTCTGCGCGCGGGGGTCGGAGAGACCCAGTACTTC.

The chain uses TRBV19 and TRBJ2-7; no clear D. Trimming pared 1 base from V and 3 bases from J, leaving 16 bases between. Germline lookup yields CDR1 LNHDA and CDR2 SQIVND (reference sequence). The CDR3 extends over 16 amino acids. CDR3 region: CASSIGHQASFYEQYF. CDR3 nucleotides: TGTGCCAGTAGTATAGGTCACCAGGCCTCATTCTACGAGCAGTACTTC.

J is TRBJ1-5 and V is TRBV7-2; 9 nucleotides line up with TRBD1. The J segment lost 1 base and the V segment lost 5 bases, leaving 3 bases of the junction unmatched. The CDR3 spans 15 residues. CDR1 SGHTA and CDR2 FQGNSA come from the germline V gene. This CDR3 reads CASSLGQGSNQPQHF. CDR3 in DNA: TGTGCCAGCAGCCTCGGACAGGGGAGCAATCAGCCCCAGCATTTT. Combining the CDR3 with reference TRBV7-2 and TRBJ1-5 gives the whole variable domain GAGVSQSPSNKVTEKGKDVELRCDPISGHTALYWYRQSLGQGLEFLIYFQGNSAPDKSGLPSDRFSAERTGGSVSTLTIQRTQQEDSAVYLCASSLGQGSNQPQHFGDGTRLSIL.

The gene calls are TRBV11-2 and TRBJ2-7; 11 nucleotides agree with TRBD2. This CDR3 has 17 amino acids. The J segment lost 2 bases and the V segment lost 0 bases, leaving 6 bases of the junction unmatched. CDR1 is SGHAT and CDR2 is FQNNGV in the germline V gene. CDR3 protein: CASSLDRGLAAPYEQYF. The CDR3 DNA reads TGTGCCAGCAGCTTAGATCGGGGACTAGCGGCACCCTACGAGCAGTACTTC.

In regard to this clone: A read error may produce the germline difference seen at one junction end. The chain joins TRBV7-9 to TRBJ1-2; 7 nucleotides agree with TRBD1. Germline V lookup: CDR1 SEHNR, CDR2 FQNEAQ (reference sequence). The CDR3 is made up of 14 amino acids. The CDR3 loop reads CSSSDGTVPYGYTF. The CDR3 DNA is TGTTCCAGCAGCGACGGGACAGTACCCTATGGCTACACCTTC.

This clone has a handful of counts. The CDR3 reads CASSLDDSSYNEQFF. The CDR3 DNA reads as TGTGCCAGCAGCTTGGATGACAGCTCCTACAATGAGCAGTTCTTC. V and J are TRBV5-6 and TRBJ2-1, with a weak D call TRBD1 (5 bases). Per germline, CDR1 SGHDT and CDR2 YYEEEE. The CDR3 length is 15 residues. The V end was cut by 0 bases, the J end by 0 bases, with 7 bases between.

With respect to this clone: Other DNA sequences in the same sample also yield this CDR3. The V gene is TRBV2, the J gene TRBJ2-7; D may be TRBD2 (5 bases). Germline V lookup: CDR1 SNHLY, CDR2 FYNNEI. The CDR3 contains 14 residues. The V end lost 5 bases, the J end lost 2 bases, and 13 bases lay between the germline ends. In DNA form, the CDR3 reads TGTGCCAGCAGTAAGGGTCCGGGAACCTACGAGCAGTACTTC. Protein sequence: CASSKGPGTYEQYF.

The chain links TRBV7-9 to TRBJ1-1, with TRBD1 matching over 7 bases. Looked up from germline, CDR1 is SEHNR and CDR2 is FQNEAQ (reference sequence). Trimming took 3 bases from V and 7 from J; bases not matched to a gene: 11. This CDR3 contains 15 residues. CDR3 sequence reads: CASSFEGARSGEAFF. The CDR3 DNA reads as TGTGCCAGCAGCTTCGAGGGGGCGCGCTCGGGTGAAGCTTTCTTT.

CDR3 coding DNA: TGCAGCTCGGAGCGCATGAACACTGAAGCTTTCTTT. This translates into CSSERMNTEAFF. J is TRBJ1-1 and V is TRBV29-1; D is uncertain. The germline V gene encodes CDR1 SQVTM and CDR2 ANQGSEA. V shed 8 bases and J shed 0 bases, with 10 bases lying between them. This CDR3 has 12 residues.

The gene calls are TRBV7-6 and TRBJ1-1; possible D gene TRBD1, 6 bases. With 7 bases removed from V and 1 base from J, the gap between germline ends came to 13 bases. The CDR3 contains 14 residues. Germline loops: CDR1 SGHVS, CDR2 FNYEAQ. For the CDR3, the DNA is TGTGCCAGCACCCCGGGACAAGAGAACACTGAAGCTTTCTTT. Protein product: CASTPGQENTEAFF.

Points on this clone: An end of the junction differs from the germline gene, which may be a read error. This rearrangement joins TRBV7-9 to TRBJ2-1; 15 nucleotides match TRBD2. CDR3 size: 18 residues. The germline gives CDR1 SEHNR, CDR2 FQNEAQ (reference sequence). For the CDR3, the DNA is TGTTCCAGCAGCCCCGGGACTAGCGGGGGGAGCTCCTACAATGAGCAGTTCTTC. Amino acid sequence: CSSSPGTSGGSSYNEQFF.

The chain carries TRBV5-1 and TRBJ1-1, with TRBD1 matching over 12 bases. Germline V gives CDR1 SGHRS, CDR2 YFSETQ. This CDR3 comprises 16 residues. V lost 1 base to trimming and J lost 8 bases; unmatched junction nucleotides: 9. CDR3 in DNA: TGCGCCAGCAGCTTGAGGGGGGACAGGGGGCAAGGGGAAGCTTTCTTT. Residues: CASSLRGDRGQGEAFF.

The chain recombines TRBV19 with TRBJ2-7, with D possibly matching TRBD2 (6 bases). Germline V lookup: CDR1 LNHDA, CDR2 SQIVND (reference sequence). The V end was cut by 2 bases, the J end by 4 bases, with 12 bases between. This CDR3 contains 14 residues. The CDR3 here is CASSITGSQYEQYF. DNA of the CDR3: TGTGCCAGTAGTATAACCGGGAGCCAGTACGAGCAGTACTTC.

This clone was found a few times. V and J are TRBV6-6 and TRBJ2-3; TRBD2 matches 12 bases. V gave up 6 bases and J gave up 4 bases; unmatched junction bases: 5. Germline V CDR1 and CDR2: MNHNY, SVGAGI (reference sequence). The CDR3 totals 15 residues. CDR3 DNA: TGTGCCAGCAGGCTAGCGGGGGGGCAGTCAGATACGCAGTATTTT. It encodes CASRLAGGQSDTQYF.

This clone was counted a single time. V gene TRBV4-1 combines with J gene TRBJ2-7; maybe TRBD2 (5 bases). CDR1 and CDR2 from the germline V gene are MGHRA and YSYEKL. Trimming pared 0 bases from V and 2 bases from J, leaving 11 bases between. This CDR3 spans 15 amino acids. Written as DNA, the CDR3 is TGCGCCAGCAGCCAAGATTCCCCCGGGGCCTACGAGCAGTACTTC. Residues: CASSQDSPGAYEQYF.

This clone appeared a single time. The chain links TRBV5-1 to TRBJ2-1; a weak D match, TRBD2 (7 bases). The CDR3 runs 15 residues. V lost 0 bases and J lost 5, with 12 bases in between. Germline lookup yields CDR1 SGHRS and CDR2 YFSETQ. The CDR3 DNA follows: TGCGCCAGCAGCTTGGGTGCGGGGGCCCACAATGAGCAGTTCTTC. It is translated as CASSLGAGAHNEQFF.

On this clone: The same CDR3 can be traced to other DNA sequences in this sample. The CDR3 protein is CASSLRPQETQYF. CDR3 nucleotides: TGTGCCAGCAGTTTGCGCCCCCAAGAGACCCAGTACTTC. The genes are TRBV27 and TRBJ2-5; D is undetermined. The V gene lost 3 bases and the J gene lost 1 base, with 6 bases spanning the gap. There are 13 residues in the CDR3. CDR1 is MNHEY, CDR2 SMNVEV, per germline (reference sequence).

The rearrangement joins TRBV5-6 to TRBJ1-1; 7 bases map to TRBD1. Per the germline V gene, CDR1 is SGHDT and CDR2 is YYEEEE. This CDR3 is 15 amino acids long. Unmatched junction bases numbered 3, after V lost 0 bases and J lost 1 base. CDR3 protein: CASSLAGGGNTEAFF. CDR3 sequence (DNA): TGTGCCAGCAGCTTGGCAGGGGGTGGGAACACTGAAGCTTTCTTT.

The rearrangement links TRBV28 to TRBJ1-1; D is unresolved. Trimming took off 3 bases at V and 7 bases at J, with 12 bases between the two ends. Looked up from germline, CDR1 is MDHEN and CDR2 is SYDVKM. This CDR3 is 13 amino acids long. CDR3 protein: CASSFIQSLEAFF. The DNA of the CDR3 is TGTGCCAGCAGTTTTATTCAGTCCCTTGAAGCTTTCTTT.

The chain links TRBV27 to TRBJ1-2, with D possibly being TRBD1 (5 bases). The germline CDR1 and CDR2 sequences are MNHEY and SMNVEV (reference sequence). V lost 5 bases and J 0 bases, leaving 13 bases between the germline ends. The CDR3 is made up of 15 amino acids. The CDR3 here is CASSPRTQTNYGYTF. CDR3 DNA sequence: TGTGCCAGCAGTCCCCGGACACAGACTAACTATGGCTACACCTTC.

The CDR3 region has the DNA TGTGCCAGCAGCTTAGCGCGGGGCTCCGAGCAGTACTTC. This gives the protein CASSLARGSEQYF. The V and J genes are TRBV7-7 and TRBJ2-7, with D perhaps matching TRBD2 (6 bases). The germline gives CDR1 SSHAT, CDR2 FNYEAQ (reference sequence). The CDR3 length is 13 residues. Trimming took 0 bases from V and 6 from J, leaving 9 bases between them.

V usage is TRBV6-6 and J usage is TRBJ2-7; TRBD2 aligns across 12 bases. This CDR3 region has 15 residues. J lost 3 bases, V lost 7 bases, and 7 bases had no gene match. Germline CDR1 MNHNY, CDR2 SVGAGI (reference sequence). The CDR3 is CASTQTSGGYYEQYF. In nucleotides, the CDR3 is TGTGCCAGCACGCAGACTAGCGGGGGATACTACGAGCAGTACTTC.

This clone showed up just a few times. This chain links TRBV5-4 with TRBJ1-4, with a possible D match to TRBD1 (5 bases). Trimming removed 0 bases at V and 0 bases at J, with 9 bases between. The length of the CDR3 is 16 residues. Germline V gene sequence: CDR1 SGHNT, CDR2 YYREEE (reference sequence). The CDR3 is CASSLGSRATNEKLFF. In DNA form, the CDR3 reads TGTGCCAGCAGCTTGGGTAGCAGGGCAACTAATGAAAAACTGTTTTTT.